What follows is one TCR beta chain and its context. Produced via immunoSEQ multiplex PCR; TCRdb's table is partial and in-frame only. This sample has tens of thousands of clones, with over 70% found just once. This record comes from a study of glioma-infiltrating T cells after dendritic cell vaccination. Study overall: Three intradermal dendritic cell vaccine injections were given every two weeks.

V lost 2 bases and J lost 4; bases outside the gene matches: 5. The V gene's germline CDR1 is SEHNR and CDR2 FQNEAQ (reference sequence). CDR3 size: 15 residues. This sample comprised blood, obtained before dendritic cell vaccination. The source of this sequence is a human donor with glioblastoma. The chain couples TRBV7-9 to TRBJ1-2; 9 bases fit TRBD1. CDR3 amino acids: CASSLSTGGFYGYTF. The CDR3 region has the DNA TGTGCCAGCAGCTTATCGACAGGGGGGTTCTATGGCTACACCTTC.